The clone carrying this TCR beta chain was detected only once. The antigen is not known. The method was immunoSEQ multiplex PCR; TCRdb's version includes in-frame clones alone and lacks a portion of them. The repertoire holds approximately 20,000 clones, with roughly 69% as singletons. Germline CDR1 and CDR2: SEHNR and FQNEAQ (reference sequence). The trim removed 5 bases at V and 5 bases at J, leaving 7 bases unmatched. This CDR3 has 14 amino acids. The sample comes from a study of CD4 T cells in relation to SARS-CoV-2 and coronaviruses. CD4+ T cells from unexposed donors were obtained before the COVID-19 pandemic (2011-2018). CD4+ T cells were isolated from the cells after nine to eleven days of culture.

The TCR was taken from a human donor in good health. Input material: CD4+ T cells from PBMCs, cultured in vitro. The chain couples TRBV7-9 to TRBJ2-5, with TRBD1 identical over 8 bases. This chain's CDR3 is CASSPGGAWETQYF. The DNA of the CDR3 is TGTGCCAGCAGCCCAGGGGGCGCGTGGGAGACCCAGTACTTC. Using reference TRBV7-9 and TRBJ2-5 for the parts outside the CDR3, the full variable domain is DTGVSQNPRHKITKRGQNVTFRCDPISEHNRLYWYRQTLGQGPEFLTYFQNEAQLEKSRLLSDRFSAERPKGSFSTLEIQRTEQGDSAMYLCASSPGGAWETQYFGPGTRLLVL.